The entry below describes one T cell receptor (beta chain). Regarding time point: cycle 4 day 1 (C4D1), after 5 to 7 weeks of nivolumab. All patients experienced relapse after autologous stem cell transplantation, and brentuximab vedotin exposure was variable. The data were taken from a study of PD-1 blockade in classical Hodgkin lymphoma. Profiling relied on immunoSEQ multiplex PCR, and the TCRdb table lists in-frame clones only, not all of them. This sample has about 24,000 clones, with around 80% found just once. The CDR3 consists of 15 residues. Germline lookup yields CDR1 SGHKS and CDR2 YYEKEE (reference sequence). With 6 bases removed from V and 1 base from J, the gap between germline ends came to 17 bases.

The receptor was isolated from a human donor with classical Hodgkin lymphoma. The sequenced sample was peripheral blood mononuclear cells (PBMCs), obtained before the fourth cycle of nivolumab. This chain joins TRBV5-5 and TRBJ2-7; D possibly corresponds to TRBD2 (6 bases). Here the CDR3 reads CASTPGSAVSYEQYF. For the CDR3, the DNA is TGTGCCAGCACCCCCGGGAGCGCTGTATCCTACGAGCAGTACTTC.